The 9 T cell receptor beta chains in this list originate from one sample, sequenced in a study of blood T cell repertoires in COVID-19. Some clones are missing from TCRdb's copy, which holds only in-frame ones; the method was immunoSEQ multiplex PCR. In the table there are about 250,000 clones, around 89% of which are singletons. Sequencing used PBMCs or T cells enriched from blood (not recorded which). The receptors stem from a woman aged 18-29 years who had recovered from COVID-19.

CDR3 amino acids: CASSQGTGGRQETQYF. CDR3 DNA sequence: TGCGCCAGCAGCCAAGGGACAGGGGGCCGCCAAGAGACCCAGTACTTC. V and J are TRBV4-1 and TRBJ2-5; 11 bases fit TRBD1. This CDR3 is built from 16 residues. With V trimmed by 1 base and J by 1 base, 2 bases remained unmatched. Germline CDR1 MGHRA, CDR2 YSYEKL.

V usage is TRBV29-1 and J usage is TRBJ1-4, with a tentative D call TRBD1 (5 bases). Per the germline V gene, CDR1 is SQVTM and CDR2 is ANQGSEA. The CDR3 sequence is 13 residues long. The ends were cut back, 4 bases at V and 0 bases at J, with 6 bases in the middle. This chain's CDR3 is CSVAGTTNEKLFF. The CDR3 DNA is TGCAGCGTTGCAGGGACAACTAATGAAAAACTGTTTTTT. Together with reference TRBV29-1 and TRBJ1-4, the CDR3 gives the full variable domain: SAVISQKPSRDICQRGTSLTIQCQVDSQVTMMFWYRQQPGQSLTLIATANQGSEATYESGFVIDKFPISRPNLTFSTLTVSNMSPEDSSIYLCSVAGTTNEKLFFGSGTQLSVL.

This rearrangement joins TRBV27 to TRBJ1-1; D is uncertain. The germline V gene encodes CDR1 MNHEY and CDR2 SMNVEV (reference sequence). The CDR3 runs to 14 residues. The ends were cut back, 3 bases at V and 1 base at J, with 9 bases in the middle. CDR3 in amino acids: CASSFQATNTEAFF. CDR3 nucleotides: TGTGCCAGCAGTTTCCAGGCAACGAACACTGAAGCTTTCTTT.

The V and J genes are TRBV15 and TRBJ2-1; 7 bases line up with TRBD1. The CDR3 covers 14 residues. V was pared by 4 bases and J by 0 bases, with 0 bases of the junction left unmatched. CDR1 LNHNV and CDR2 YYDKDF come from the germline V gene (reference sequence). CDR3 sequence: CATSTGGSYNEQFF. In DNA, the CDR3 is TGTGCCACCAGCACAGGGGGCTCCTACAATGAGCAGTTCTTC. The full variable domain, its missing parts supplied by reference TRBV15 and TRBJ2-1, is DAMVIQNPRYQVTQFGKPVTLSCSQTLNHNVMYWYQQKSSQAPKLLFHYYDKDFNNEADTPDNFQSRRPNTSFCFLDIRSPGLGDTAMYLCATSTGGSYNEQFFGPGTRLTVL.

The chain recombines TRBV7-8 with TRBJ1-4; D gene ambiguous. The CDR3 consists of 13 residues. CDR1 and CDR2 from the germline V gene are SGHVS and FQNEAQ. Trimming cost V 7 bases and J 5 bases, with 11 bases left between them. The DNA of the CDR3 is TGTGCCAGCACCCTTGGGCCCAATGAAAAACTGTTTTTT. Its translation: CASTLGPNEKLFF. The full variable domain, completed using reference TRBV7-8 and TRBJ1-4, is GAGVSQSPRYKVAKRGQDVALRCDPISGHVSLFWYQQALGQGPEFLTYFQNEAQLDKSGLPSDRFFAERPEGSVSTLKIQRTQQEDSAVYLCASTLGPNEKLFFGSGTQLSVL.

The rearrangement uses TRBV7-2 and TRBJ2-1; TRBD2 might be the D (6 bases). Germline V CDR1 and CDR2: SGHTA, FQGNSA. The ends were cut back, 3 bases at V and 7 bases at J, with 13 bases in the middle. The CDR3 runs to 14 residues. CDR3 DNA: TGTGCCAGCAGCTTGGTGGGACTCCTAAATGAGCAGTTCTTC. It encodes CASSLVGLLNEQFF.

The gene calls are TRBV18 and TRBJ2-7; D gene uncertain. Trimming left V 3 bases short and J 0 bases short, with 6 bases between. Germline V gene sequence: CDR1 KGHSH, CDR2 LQKENI. The CDR3 loop spans 13 amino acids. In nucleotides, the CDR3 is TGTGCCAGCTCACCTGGGCACTCCTACGAGCAGTACTTC. It specifies CASSPGHSYEQYF.

This clone appeared once. The chain recombines TRBV28 with TRBJ1-1; 9 positions match TRBD1. Germline-derived CDR1 and CDR2 are MDHEN and SYDVKM. This CDR3 spans 15 amino acids. V lost 4 bases to trimming and J lost 3 bases; unmatched junction nucleotides: 6. CDR3 region: CASSSYGTGYTEAFF. The CDR3 bases are TGTGCCAGCAGTTCATACGGGACAGGGTACACTGAAGCTTTCTTT.

This clone was detected only once. The rearrangement uses TRBV5-1 and TRBJ1-5; no reliable D call. Germline assignment: CDR1 SGHRS and CDR2 YFSETQ. This CDR3 has 13 amino acids. The germline V and J ends were trimmed by 4 bases and 3 bases, with 8 bases remaining between them. CDR3 sequence: CASSVDSNQPQHF. CDR3 bases: TGCGCCAGCAGCGTGGACTCCAATCAGCCCCAGCATTTT.